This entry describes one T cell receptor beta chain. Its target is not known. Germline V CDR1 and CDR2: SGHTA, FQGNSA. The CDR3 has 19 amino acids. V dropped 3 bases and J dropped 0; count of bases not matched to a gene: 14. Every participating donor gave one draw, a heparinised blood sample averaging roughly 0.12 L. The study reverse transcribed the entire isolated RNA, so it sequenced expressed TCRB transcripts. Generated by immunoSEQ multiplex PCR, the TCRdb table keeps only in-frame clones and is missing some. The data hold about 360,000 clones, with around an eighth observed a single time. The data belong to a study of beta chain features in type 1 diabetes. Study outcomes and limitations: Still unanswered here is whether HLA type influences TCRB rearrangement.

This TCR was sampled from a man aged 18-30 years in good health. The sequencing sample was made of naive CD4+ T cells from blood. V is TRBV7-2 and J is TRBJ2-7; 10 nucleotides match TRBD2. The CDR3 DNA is TGTGCCAGCAGCTTTTCGCTAGCGGGGGCCACACACTACTCCTACGAGCAGTACTTC. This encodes CASSFSLAGATHYSYEQYF. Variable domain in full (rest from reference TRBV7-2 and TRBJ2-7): GAGVSQSPSNKVTEKGKDVELRCDPISGHTALYWYRQSLGQGLEFLIYFQGNSAPDKSGLPSDRFSAERTGGSVSTLTIQRTQQEDSAVYLCASSFSLAGATHYSYEQYFGPGTRLTVT.